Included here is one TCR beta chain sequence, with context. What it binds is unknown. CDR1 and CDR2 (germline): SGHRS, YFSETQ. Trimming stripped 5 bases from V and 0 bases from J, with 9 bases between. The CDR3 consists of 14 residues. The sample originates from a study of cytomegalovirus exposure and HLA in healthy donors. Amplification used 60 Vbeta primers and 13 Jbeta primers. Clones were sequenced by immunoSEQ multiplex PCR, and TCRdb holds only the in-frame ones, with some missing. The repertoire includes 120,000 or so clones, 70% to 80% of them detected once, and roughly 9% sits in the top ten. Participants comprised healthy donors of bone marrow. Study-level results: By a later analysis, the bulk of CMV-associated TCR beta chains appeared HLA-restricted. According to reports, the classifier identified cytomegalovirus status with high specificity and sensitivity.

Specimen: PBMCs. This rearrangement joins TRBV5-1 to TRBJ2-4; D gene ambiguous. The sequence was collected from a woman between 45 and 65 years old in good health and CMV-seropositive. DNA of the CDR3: TGCGCCAGCAGACAAGACTTAGCCAAAAACATTCAGTACTTC. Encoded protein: CASRQDLAKNIQYF.